This record concerns one T cell receptor (beta chain) sequence. The CDR3 runs to 16 residues. Trimming left V 0 bases short and J 7 bases short, with 16 bases between. Germline lookup yields CDR1 SGHNT and CDR2 YYREEE (reference sequence). This entry comes from a study of STAT5B mutations in CD4+ large granular lymphocyte leukemia. As for the study in general: The CDR3 'QG' motif was associated with a particular HLA allele among healthy donors.

The repertoire was sequenced with immunoSEQ multiplex PCR; TCRdb's copy has only in-frame clones and lacks some. The sample carries more than 40,000 clones, about four fifths recorded once. The receptor's source is a human donor in good health. Input material: CD4+ T cells from blood buffy coats. This chain connects TRBV5-4 to TRBJ2-2, with a tentative D call TRBD2 (7 bases). CDR3 nucleotide sequence: TGTGCCAGCAGCTTGGCATCCGGGGGGCAAAACGGGGAGCTGTTTTTT. Translated: CASSLASGGQNGELFF.